A single sample gave rise to the 22 T cell receptor beta chains below, sequenced in a study of blood T cell repertoires in COVID-19. Here immunoSEQ multiplex PCR was the method, and the copy in TCRdb shows in-frame clones only, minus some. The sample consists of about 73,000 clones, roughly nine tenths of them appearing once. Source material: peripheral blood. Source of these receptors: an elderly man with acute or convalescent COVID-19.

This clone has just one count. This chain uses TRBV5-6 with TRBJ2-1; perhaps TRBD1 as D (5 bases). Per the germline V gene, CDR1 is SGHDT and CDR2 is YYEEEE. CDR3 size: 13 residues. V lost 2 bases and J lost 10, with 13 bases in between. CDR3 in amino acids: CASSFIQGYEQFF. CDR3 bases: TGTGCCAGCAGCTTTATTCAGGGATACGAGCAGTTCTTC.

V usage is TRBV5-1 and J usage is TRBJ2-3, with a weak D call TRBD2 (5 bases). The V end was cut by 7 bases, the J end by 3 bases, with 12 bases between. Germline CDR1 SGHRS, CDR2 YFSETQ. The CDR3 is 13 amino acids. This CDR3 is CASGRGLTDTQYF. The CDR3 DNA is TGCGCCAGCGGTCGGGGTCTGACAGATACGCAGTATTTT. Full variable domain (missing parts from reference TRBV5-1 and TRBJ2-3): KAGVTQTPRYLIKTRGQQVTLSCSPISGHRSVSWYQQTPGQGLQFLFEYFSETQRNKGNFPGRFSGRQFSNSRSEMNVSTLELGDSALYLCASGRGLTDTQYFGPGTRLTVL.

The chain combines TRBV7-3 with TRBJ2-1; 11 positions match TRBD2. Germline V gene lookup returns CDR1 SGHTA and CDR2 FQGTGA. The CDR3 contains 16 residues. The junction had 9 bases not matched to a gene; V was cut back by 3 bases and J by 8 bases. In DNA, the CDR3 is TGTGCCAGCAGCTTCCATAGCGGGAGGGCCGGGGATGAGCAGTTCTTC. Its protein is CASSFHSGRAGDEQFF.

The chain is built from TRBV28 and TRBJ2-3; 13 bases agree with TRBD2. After removal of 4 bases from V and 3 bases from J, the junction contained 13 bases not matched to a gene. This CDR3 has 19 residues. The germline gives CDR1 MDHEN, CDR2 SYDVKM. The CDR3 nucleotides read TGTGCCAGCAGTTCCCAAGGACTAGCGGGAGCTGGTTTAACAGATACGCAGTATTTT. Translated: CASSSQGLAGAGLTDTQYF.

This chain links TRBV11-2 with TRBJ2-1; D is perhaps TRBD2 (6 bases). The CDR3 has 14 amino acids. Trimming removed 6 bases from V and 9 bases from J, with 18 bases in between. Germline lookup yields CDR1 SGHAT and CDR2 FQNNGV. The CDR3 loop reads CASRGSLTSFEQFF. CDR3 bases: TGTGCCAGCAGGGGGTCATTGACTAGTTTTGAGCAGTTCTTC.

A remark on this clone: Its ends do not fully match the called genes, so a read error is possible. This rearrangement joins TRBV7-9 to TRBJ1-2; 9 nucleotides agree with TRBD1. This CDR3 region has 15 residues. CDR1 is SEHNR and CDR2 is FQNEAQ in the germline V gene (reference sequence). CDR3 sequence reads: CASSLAGTGNYGYTF. CDR3 sequence (DNA): TGTGCCAGCAGCCTAGCCGGGACAGGGAACTATGGCTACACCTTC. The entire variable domain, with the rest obtained from reference TRBV7-9 and TRBJ1-2, is as follows: DTGVSQNPRHKITKRGQNVTFRCDPISEHNRLYWYRQTLGQGPEFLTYFQNEAQLEKSRLLSDRFSAERPKGSFSTLEIQRTEQGDSAMYLCASSLAGTGNYGYTFGSGTRLTVV.

This clone was found once. This chain links TRBV13 with TRBJ2-3, with TRBD2 matching over 8 bases. The V and J ends lost 2 bases and 5 bases, in that order; junction bases with no gene match: 6. Germline CDR1 reads PRHDT; CDR2 reads FYEKMQ (reference sequence). This CDR3 is built from 15 residues. The CDR3 sequence: CASSLTGGDQDTQYF. The DNA of the CDR3 is TGTGCCAGCAGCTTAACGGGGGGGGACCAAGATACGCAGTATTTT. Filled out from reference TRBV13 and TRBJ2-3, the complete variable domain reads AAGVIQSPRHLIKEKRETATLKCYPIPRHDTVYWYQQGPGQDPQFLISFYEKMQSDKGSIPDRFSAQQFSDYHSELNMSSLELGDSALYFCASSLTGGDQDTQYFGPGTRLTVL.

The chain joins TRBV4-1 to TRBJ1-5, with D unclear. CDR1 is MGHRA and CDR2 is YSYEKL in the germline V gene. The V and J ends lost 1 base and 1 base respectively, with 5 bases between them. The CDR3 totals 14 residues. CDR3 sequence reads: CASSQGASNQPQHF. The CDR3 DNA follows: TGCGCCAGCAGCCAAGGGGCAAGCAATCAGCCCCAGCATTTT.

The CDR3 loop is CASSWPENQPQHF. The CDR3 region has the DNA TGTGCCAGCAGTTGGCCGGAGAATCAGCCCCAGCATTTT. The chain is built from TRBV2 and TRBJ1-5; D call uncertain. The V gene lost 5 bases and the J gene lost 4 bases, with 9 bases spanning the gap. The CDR3 runs 13 residues. Germline V gene sequence: CDR1 SNHLY, CDR2 FYNNEI. Together with reference TRBV2 and TRBJ1-5, the CDR3 gives the full variable domain: EPEVTQTPSHQVTQMGQEVILRCVPISNHLYFYWYRQILGQKVEFLVSFYNNEISEKSEIFDDQFSVERPDGSNFTLKIRSTKLEDSAMYFCASSWPENQPQHFGDGTRLSIL.

The V call is TRBV18, the J call TRBJ1-1; the D gene is possibly TRBD1 (6 bases). CDR1 and CDR2 (germline): KGHSH, LQKENI. V shed 8 bases and J shed 1 base, with 11 bases lying between them. This CDR3 comprises 13 residues. The CDR3 DNA follows: TGTGCCAGCGTACGGACAGAGAACACTGAAGCTTTCTTT. Protein sequence: CASVRTENTEAFF.

This chain links TRBV24-1 with TRBJ2-2; 9 positions agree with TRBD1. V was clipped by 6 bases and J by 4 bases; unmatched bases: 5. The CDR3 is made up of 15 amino acids. CDR1 is KGHDR, CDR2 SFDVKD, per germline. Here the CDR3 reads CATSWGQGATGELFF. DNA of the CDR3: TGTGCCACCAGTTGGGGACAGGGTGCCACCGGGGAGCTGTTTTTT.

This sequence joins TRBV6-6 and TRBJ2-7; D not certain. Germline-derived CDR1 and CDR2 are MNHNY and SVGAGI (reference sequence). The V and J ends lost 3 bases and 3 bases respectively, with 12 bases between them. CDR3 length equals 14 residues. CDR3 sequence reads: CASSYRHTDYEQYF. Written as DNA, the CDR3 is TGTGCCAGCAGTTATCGACACACCGACTACGAGCAGTACTTC.

V gene TRBV9 combines with J gene TRBJ2-1, with 7 bases lining up with TRBD1. This CDR3 contains 16 residues. Trimming at V came to 0 bases and at J to 8 bases, leaving 11 bases not matched to a gene. Germline CDR1 reads SGDLS; CDR2 reads YYNGEE. DNA for the CDR3: TGTGCCAGCAGCGTAGATAGGAGGACAGGTAGGGATGAGCAGTTCTTC. Translated, it gives CASSVDRRTGRDEQFF.

This clone has a single count. This chain joins TRBV11-1 and TRBJ1-1, with D possibly matching TRBD1 (5 bases). Germline V gene sequence: CDR1 SGHAT, CDR2 FQDESV (reference sequence). Trimming removed 5 bases from V and 0 bases from J, with 16 bases in between. The CDR3 covers 16 residues. CDR3 nucleotide sequence: TGTGCCAGCAGCCAAGGGACGGGGGGTTTGAACACTGAAGCTTTCTTT. Protein sequence: CASSQGTGGLNTEAFF.

This chain joins TRBV3-1 (or the pseudogene TRBV3-2) and TRBJ1-2; 9 positions match TRBD1. CDR3 length equals 16 residues. J gave up 4 bases and V 3 bases, and 9 bases lay outside the gene matches. In germline, CDR1 is LGHDT, CDR2 YNNKEL (reference sequence). The CDR3 nucleotides read TGTGCCAGCAGCCATACACAGGGGGCCAACGTCTATGGCTACACCTTC. Translating gives CASSHTQGANVYGYTF.

This chain uses TRBV7-3 with TRBJ1-6; no firm D call. V lost 2 bases to trimming and J lost 11 bases, with 13 bases between them. CDR1 is SGHTA, CDR2 FQGTGA, per germline. The CDR3 covers 14 residues. The CDR3 reads CASSLLLEGTPLHF. CDR3 in DNA: TGTGCCAGCAGCTTATTACTGGAGGGTACACCCCTCCACTTT.

V usage is TRBV11-2 and J usage is TRBJ2-2; no clear D gene. Trimming shortened V by 3 bases and J by 7 bases, and 3 bases separated the two germline ends. Germline V gene data show CDR1 as SGHAT and CDR2 as FQNNGV. This CDR3 region has 11 residues. The CDR3, as DNA: TGTGCCAGCAGCTTCAACGGGGAGCTGTTTTTT. Encoded protein: CASSFNGELFF.

This clone showed up just a few times. The chain uses TRBV19 and TRBJ2-3; D perhaps matches TRBD1 (6 bases). This CDR3 has 15 amino acids. The V gene lost 6 bases and the J gene lost 0 bases, with 13 bases spanning the gap. Germline loops: CDR1 LNHDA, CDR2 SQIVND (reference sequence). Written as DNA, the CDR3 is TGTGCCAGTAGAAAAGACAGGCTAAGCACAGATACGCAGTATTTT. Protein product: CASRKDRLSTDTQYF.

This clone was picked up a small number of times. The chain is built from TRBV4-1 and TRBJ2-1, with 14 bases aligning to TRBD2. CDR3 length equals 15 residues. Trimming took 5 bases from V and 5 from J; bases not matched to a gene: 2. Germline CDR1 reads MGHRA; CDR2 reads YSYEKL. The chain's CDR3 is CASSKGLAGDNEQFF. CDR3 bases: TGCGCCAGCAGCAAGGGACTAGCGGGAGACAATGAGCAGTTCTTC.

V and J are TRBV5-1 and TRBJ1-3, with a tentative D call TRBD1 (6 bases). Germline CDR1 is SGHRS and CDR2 is YFSETQ. V was trimmed by 4 bases and J by 4 bases, leaving 9 bases between them. CDR3 size: 13 residues. CDR3 in DNA: TGCGCCAGCAGCAATGGACAGGGAAACACCATATATTTT. This encodes CASSNGQGNTIYF.

The V call is TRBV3-1 (or the pseudogene TRBV3-2), the J call TRBJ2-3; 8 bases fit TRBD2. J lost 5 bases, V lost 5 bases, and 6 bases had no gene match. The CDR3 spans 14 residues. The germline gives CDR1 LGHDT, CDR2 YNNKEL (reference sequence). The CDR3 nucleotides are TGTGCCAGCAGCTTAGGACTAGCTGGAGATACGCAGTATTTT. Its translation: CASSLGLAGDTQYF.

The chain recombines TRBV24-1 with TRBJ1-2; no reliable D call. V shed 4 bases and J shed 12 bases, with 14 bases lying between them. The CDR3 runs to 12 residues. The germline V gene encodes CDR1 KGHDR and CDR2 SFDVKD. The CDR3 protein is CATSDQDQRHTF. For the CDR3, the DNA is TGTGCCACCAGTGACCAGGACCAGCGGCACACCTTC.